The next 14 T cell receptor beta chains were all read from a single sample in a study of blood T cell repertoires in COVID-19. Data came from immunoSEQ multiplex PCR; TCRdb stores just in-frame clones and leaves some out. Of 130,000 to 150,000 clones listed, 70% to 90% are singletons. Sequenced material: peripheral blood. The receptor set was obtained from a middle-aged woman with active or convalescent COVID-19.

The chain links TRBV29-1 to TRBJ1-1; 7 bases align to TRBD1. The V gene's germline CDR1 is SQVTM and CDR2 ANQGSEA. The junction had 9 bases not matched to a gene; V was cut back by 6 bases and J by 11 bases. CDR3 size: 11 residues. The CDR3 region has the DNA TGCAGCGTACGGACAGGAGGAAGGGCTTTCTTT. Amino acids: CSVRTGGRAFF.

This chain joins TRBV14 and TRBJ1-2; 7 positions match TRBD1. CDR1 SGHDN and CDR2 FVKESK come from the germline V gene. The CDR3 is 15 residues long. V lost 1 base, J lost 4 bases, and 6 bases stayed unmatched. The CDR3: CASSQADRVLYGYTF. The DNA for the CDR3 is TGTGCCAGCAGCCAAGCAGACAGGGTTCTCTATGGCTACACCTTC.

This sequence joins TRBV9 and TRBJ2-3; TRBD1 is a possible D gene (6 bases). Germline lookup yields CDR1 SGDLS and CDR2 YYNGEE. V was pared by 2 bases and J by 6 bases, with 13 bases between. This CDR3 comprises 14 residues. CDR3 nucleotide sequence: TGTGCCAGCAGCGTCCACAGGGCGACGGATACGCAGTATTTT. Its protein is CASSVHRATDTQYF.

This chain links TRBV18 with TRBJ2-1; maybe TRBD1 (5 bases). This CDR3 contains 13 residues. The germline V gene encodes CDR1 KGHSH and CDR2 LQKENI. V was cut by 3 bases and J by 2 bases, with 5 bases left in between. The CDR3 sequence is CASSPGPYNEQFF. The CDR3 DNA reads TGTGCCAGCTCACCGGGGCCCTACAATGAGCAGTTCTTC.

This clone has only a few counts. The chain carries TRBV2 and TRBJ2-7, with D possibly TRBD1 on 5 matching bases. The CDR3 runs to 15 residues. The germline V gene has CDR1 SNHLY and CDR2 FYNNEI. Trimming stripped 1 base from V and 2 bases from J, with 12 bases between. In DNA form, the CDR3 reads TGTGCCAGCAGTGAAGGGGTGGGGCGACCCTACGAGCAGTACTTC. Amino acid sequence: CASSEGVGRPYEQYF.

The rearrangement uses TRBV19 and TRBJ2-2; D is ambiguous. Germline loops: CDR1 LNHDA, CDR2 SQIVND (reference sequence). V was shortened by 5 bases and J by 3 bases, with 13 bases between the two germline ends. This CDR3 region has 15 residues. In DNA, the CDR3 is TGTGCCAGTAGTCGTCCCAGTTCCTACACCGGGGAGCTGTTTTTT. Its translation is CASSRPSSYTGELFF.

The genes are TRBV28 and TRBJ1-6; weak D call: TRBD1 (6 bases). The CDR3 spans 15 residues. Deletions cut 3 bases from V and 4 bases from J, with 10 bases between. Germline V gene lookup returns CDR1 MDHEN and CDR2 SYDVKM. As DNA, the CDR3 is TGTGCCAGCAGTTTGTCCAGGGGATATAATTCACCCCTCCACTTT. This encodes CASSLSRGYNSPLHF.

The genes are TRBV6-2 or TRBV6-3 and TRBJ1-1; D unclear. Germline values: CDR1 MNHEY, CDR2 SVGEGT. The CDR3 extends over 13 amino acids. The germline V and J ends were trimmed by 0 bases and 6 bases, with 8 bases remaining between them. CDR3 bases: TGTGCCAGCAGTTACTCAGCAAGCCCTGAAGCTTTCTTT. Protein sequence: CASSYSASPEAFF.

The chain has TRBV5-1 and TRBJ1-2; 10 bases align to TRBD1. This CDR3 has 15 residues. J lost 8 bases, V lost 0 bases, and 7 bases had no gene match. CDR1 is SGHRS, CDR2 YFSETQ, per germline. CDR3 bases: TGCGCCAGCAGCTTGGGAGACAGGGGGCTGTACGGCTACACCTTC. Protein sequence: CASSLGDRGLYGYTF.

The genes are TRBV3-1 (or the pseudogene TRBV3-2) and TRBJ2-1; D is possibly TRBD2 (5 bases). The V end lost 4 bases, the J end lost 8 bases, and 6 bases lay between the germline ends. Germline loops: CDR1 LGHDT, CDR2 YNNKEL (reference sequence). The CDR3 loop spans 11 amino acids. The DNA of the CDR3 is TGTGCCAGCAGCCCGGGGTATGAGCAGTTCTTC. It specifies CASSPGYEQFF.

This clone was recorded a few times. This chain uses TRBV28 with TRBJ2-3; D is unresolved. The V gene's germline CDR1 is MDHEN and CDR2 SYDVKM. This CDR3 has 15 residues. The V and J ends lost 6 bases and 0 bases respectively, with 13 bases between them. DNA for the CDR3: TGTGCCAGCAGACCCCCAAGCTATAGCACAGATACGCAGTATTTT. As protein: CASRPPSYSTDTQYF.

The chain combines TRBV18 with TRBJ1-4; a weak D match, TRBD1 (6 bases). The CDR3 has 15 residues. With 3 bases removed from V and 1 base from J, the gap between germline ends came to 9 bases. Germline values: CDR1 KGHSH, CDR2 LQKENI. The CDR3 reads CASSPLGGTNEKLFF. The CDR3 bases are TGTGCCAGCTCACCGCTAGGGGGAACTAATGAAAAACTGTTTTTT.

V gene TRBV28 combines with J gene TRBJ1-4; D gene uncertain. The CDR3 extends over 15 amino acids. Trimming pared 4 bases from V and 5 bases from J, leaving 14 bases between. Germline CDR1 MDHEN, CDR2 SYDVKM. The CDR3 loop reads CASSSGGRTNEKLFF. The CDR3 DNA sequence: TGTGCCAGCAGTTCAGGAGGCAGGACCAATGAAAAACTGTTTTTT.

V gene TRBV5-5 combines with J gene TRBJ2-5, with 11 positions matching TRBD2. CDR1 and CDR2 (germline): SGHKS, YYEKEE (reference sequence). Trimming at V came to 5 bases and at J to 4 bases, leaving 16 bases not matched to a gene. The CDR3 runs 18 residues. CDR3 sequence: CASSLTGFGTSGLETQYF. CDR3 bases: TGTGCCAGCAGTTTGACAGGCTTCGGGACTAGCGGATTAGAGACCCAGTACTTC.